This passage covers 11 T cell receptor beta chains from one sample sequenced in a study of blood T cell repertoires in COVID-19. Profiled with immunoSEQ multiplex PCR; TCRdb holds only in-frame clones, not every one. Here the sample spans over 250,000 clones, 90% being singletons. Source material: PBMCs or T cells enriched from blood (not recorded which). These TCRs come from a woman aged 25 to 39 who had recovered from COVID-19.

The rearrangement joins TRBV9 to TRBJ1-4; TRBD1 matches at 8 bases. The CDR3 runs 15 residues. The ends lost 0 bases at V and 7 bases at J; junction bases unmatched: 5. The V gene's germline CDR1 is SGDLS and CDR2 YYNGEE. The DNA for the CDR3 is TGTGCCAGCAGCGTAGGACAGGGGCGGGTTGAAAAACTGTTTTTT. Protein sequence: CASSVGQGRVEKLFF.

The chain carries TRBV2 and TRBJ2-5; D is undetermined. Germline V lookup: CDR1 SNHLY, CDR2 FYNNEI. V shed 0 bases and J shed 4 bases, with 9 bases lying between them. The CDR3 has 14 residues. The CDR3 sequence is CASSEASLPETQYF. CDR3 nucleotides: TGTGCCAGCAGTGAAGCGAGCCTCCCAGAGACCCAGTACTTC.

This chain joins TRBV6-5 and TRBJ1-5, with D perhaps TRBD1 (5 bases). The CDR3 length is 14 residues. The germline gives CDR1 MNHEY, CDR2 SVGAGI. Trimming removed 2 bases from V and 7 bases from J, with 12 bases in between. The CDR3 reads CASSYGQGRQPQHF. The CDR3 DNA follows: TGTGCCAGCAGTTACGGCCAGGGAAGGCAGCCCCAGCATTTT.

This clone was found a few times. The chain recombines TRBV28 with TRBJ1-1; 7 bases align to TRBD1. With V trimmed by 7 bases and J by 5 bases, 7 bases remained unmatched. The CDR3 covers 13 residues. The V gene's germline CDR1 is MDHEN and CDR2 SYDVKM. The CDR3 DNA reads TGTGCCAGCAAGAAGGGGGCAGGGACTGAAGCTTTCTTT. Protein: CASKKGAGTEAFF.

This clone was seen only once. J is TRBJ1-1 and V is TRBV6-7, with D maybe TRBD1 (5 bases). TRBV6-7 is labeled an ORF, and its function is uncertain. The length of the CDR3 is 14 residues. The V gene lost 0 bases and the J gene lost 5 bases, with 10 bases spanning the gap. CDR3 residues: CASSYSGVNTEAFF. For the CDR3, the DNA is TGTGCCAGCAGTTACTCAGGGGTTAATACTGAAGCTTTCTTT.

V usage is TRBV27 and J usage is TRBJ2-7; TRBD1 agrees at 9 bases. CDR3 length equals 18 residues. V lost 5 bases and J lost 6; bases outside the gene matches: 20. The germline CDR1 and CDR2 sequences are MNHEY and SMNVEV (reference sequence). Here the CDR3 DNA reads TGTGCCAGCAGTCCCCCCGGGACAGGGTTCCCCCTCCCGAGCGAGCAGTACTTC. The encoded protein is CASSPPGTGFPLPSEQYF.

In its sample, this clone was seen once. This chain joins TRBV27 and TRBJ1-6; D gene uncertain. Germline-derived CDR1 and CDR2 are MNHEY and SMNVEV (reference sequence). The ends were cut back, 2 bases at V and 7 bases at J, with 12 bases in the middle. This CDR3 is built from 15 residues. The CDR3 sequence is CASSLLSVENSPLHF. The CDR3 DNA reads as TGTGCCAGCAGTTTACTCTCGGTAGAGAATTCACCCCTCCACTTT.

J is TRBJ2-5 and V is TRBV18, with D tentatively TRBD2 (6 bases). The ends were cut back, 3 bases at V and 7 bases at J, with 12 bases in the middle. Per germline, CDR1 KGHSH and CDR2 LQKENI. This CDR3 spans 13 amino acids. The CDR3 loop reads CASSPEGQGTQYF. CDR3 DNA: TGTGCCAGCTCACCGGAGGGGCAGGGGACCCAGTACTTC.

J is TRBJ2-3 and V is TRBV27; 7 bases line up with TRBD1. From germline, CDR1 is MNHEY and CDR2 SMNVEV (reference sequence). With V trimmed by 4 bases and J by 2 bases, 3 bases remained unmatched. This CDR3 is built from 14 residues. CDR3 bases: TGTGCCAGCAGTTCGGGACAGTTCACAGATACGCAGTATTTT. Its protein is CASSSGQFTDTQYF.

Only one count was recorded for this clone. The chain combines TRBV7-6 with TRBJ2-2; TRBD1 might be the D (5 bases). Deletions cut 1 base from V and 3 bases from J, with 9 bases between. From germline, CDR1 is SGHVS and CDR2 FNYEAQ. The CDR3 length is 15 residues. The CDR3: CASSLESRDTGELFF. The CDR3, as DNA: TGTGCCAGCAGCTTAGAGTCCAGGGACACCGGGGAGCTGTTTTTT. The entire variable domain, with the rest obtained from reference TRBV7-6 and TRBJ2-2, is as follows: GAGVSQSPRYKVTKRGQDVALRCDPISGHVSLYWYRQALGQGPEFLTYFNYEAQQDKSGLPNDRFSAERPEGSISTLTIQRTEQRDSAMYRCASSLESRDTGELFFGEGSRLTVL.

V gene TRBV15 combines with J gene TRBJ1-1; 9 positions match TRBD1. CDR1 and CDR2 from the germline V gene are LNHNV and YYDKDF (reference sequence). This CDR3 comprises 17 residues. V was pared by 3 bases and J by 3 bases, with 11 bases of the junction left unmatched. In DNA form, the CDR3 reads TGTGCCACCAGCAGGCTCACCGGGACAGGGAAGGACACTGAAGCTTTCTTT. Protein: CATSRLTGTGKDTEAFF.